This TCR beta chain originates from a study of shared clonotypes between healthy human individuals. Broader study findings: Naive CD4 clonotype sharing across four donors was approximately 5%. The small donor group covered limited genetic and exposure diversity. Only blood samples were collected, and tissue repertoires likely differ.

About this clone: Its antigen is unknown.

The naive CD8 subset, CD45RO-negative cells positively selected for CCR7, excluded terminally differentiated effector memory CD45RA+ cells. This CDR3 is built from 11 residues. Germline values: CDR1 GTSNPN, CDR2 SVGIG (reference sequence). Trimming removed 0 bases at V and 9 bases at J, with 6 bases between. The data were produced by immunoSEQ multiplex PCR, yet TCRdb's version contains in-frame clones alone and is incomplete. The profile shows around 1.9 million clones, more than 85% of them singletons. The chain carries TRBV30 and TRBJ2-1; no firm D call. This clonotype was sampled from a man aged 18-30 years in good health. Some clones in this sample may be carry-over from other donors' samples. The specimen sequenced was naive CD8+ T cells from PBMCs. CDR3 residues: CAWSVTGEQFF. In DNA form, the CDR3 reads TGTGCCTGGAGTGTAACTGGTGAGCAGTTCTTC.